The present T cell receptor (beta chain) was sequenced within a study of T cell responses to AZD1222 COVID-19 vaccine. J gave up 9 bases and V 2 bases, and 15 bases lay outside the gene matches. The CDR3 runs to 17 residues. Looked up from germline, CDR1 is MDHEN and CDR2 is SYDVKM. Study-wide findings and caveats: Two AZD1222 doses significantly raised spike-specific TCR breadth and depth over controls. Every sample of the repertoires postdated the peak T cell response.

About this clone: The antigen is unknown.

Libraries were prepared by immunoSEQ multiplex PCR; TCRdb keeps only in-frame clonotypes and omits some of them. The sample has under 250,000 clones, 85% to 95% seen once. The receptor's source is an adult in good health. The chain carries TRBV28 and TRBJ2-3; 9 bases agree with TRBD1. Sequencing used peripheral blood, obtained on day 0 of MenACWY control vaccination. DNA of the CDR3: TGTGCCAGCAGTTTACGACCACAGGGGGCGGCCTCAGTGACGCAGTATTTT. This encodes CASSLRPQGAASVTQYF.